The clone carrying this T cell receptor beta chain was counted a single time. Germline values: CDR1 SGHDT, CDR2 YYEEEE. Germline trimming cut 4 bases from V and 0 bases from J; bases unmatched to any gene: 8. The CDR3 runs 18 residues. Seattle's enrolled individuals joined amid active infection and were then monitored longitudinally. The data belong to a study of blood T cell repertoires in COVID-19. As for the study in general: Researchers got acute and convalescent COVID-19 samples from the United States, Italy and Spain. From T cells, B-cell-depleted T cells, or PBMCs came the material, which was cDNA or gDNA.

Assay used: immunoSEQ multiplex PCR; TCRdb lists only in-frame clones, some missing. The table shows roughly 150,000 clones, with 85% to 95% occurring only once. The chain is built from TRBV5-6 and TRBJ1-5, with 12 bases that match TRBD1. The sequence came from a woman in her sixties or seventies with COVID-19, enrolled during active disease. Source material: peripheral blood. CDR3 bases: TGTGCCAGCAGCCTGGGACAGGGGGCGGTGTATAGCAATCAGCCCCAGCATTTT. Encoded protein: CASSLGQGAVYSNQPQHF.